The present T cell receptor (beta chain) was sequenced within a study of shared clonotypes between healthy human individuals. Only in-frame clones appear in the TCRdb table, and some are missing; sequencing was by immunoSEQ multiplex PCR. The sample holds roughly 2.5 million clones, around 90% seen once. CDR3 size: 13 residues. Germline V gene lookup returns CDR1 SGHTA and CDR2 FQGNSA. The ends were cut back, 3 bases at V and 8 bases at J, with 13 bases in the middle. This chain links TRBV7-2 with TRBJ1-2; D remains unclear. This sequence was found in a man aged 18-30 years in good health. The sequenced sample was naive CD4+ T cells sorted from blood. Subset of the sample: CD45RA+ positively selected. CDR3 nucleotide sequence: TGTGCCAGCAGCTTTGGACTTTCGGGGGGCTACACCTTC. It encodes CASSFGLSGGYTF.